The clone carrying this T cell receptor beta chain showed up many times. The antigen is not known. This sample stems from a study of T-cell memory formation after mild COVID-19. The V and J ends lost 7 bases and 0 bases respectively, with 4 bases between them. The CDR3 covers 11 residues. From the 5' RACE reads, TCRdb called clonotypes with MiXCR, one entry per CDR3 protein. The sample includes about 180,000 distinct CDR3 sequences, about 18% seen only once; the top ten take 3.9%. Study findings and constraints: CD4+ contracting clones were mainly CM and EM; CD8+ ones, EMRA. That cross-reactive memory joined was suggested by some responding clones appearing in pre-infection memory.

The sequence derives from a young man who had mild COVID-19 (a few samples of this study predate the infection). Cell type and time point are not known. The V gene is TRBV12-3 or TRBV12-4, the J gene TRBJ2-7; D remains ambiguous. Sequencing was done on a sample of PBMCs or a T cell subset sorted from them (not recorded which). The CDR3 region has the DNA TGTGCCAGCATTTTCTCCTACGAGCAGTACGTC. The encoded protein is CASIFSYEQYV.